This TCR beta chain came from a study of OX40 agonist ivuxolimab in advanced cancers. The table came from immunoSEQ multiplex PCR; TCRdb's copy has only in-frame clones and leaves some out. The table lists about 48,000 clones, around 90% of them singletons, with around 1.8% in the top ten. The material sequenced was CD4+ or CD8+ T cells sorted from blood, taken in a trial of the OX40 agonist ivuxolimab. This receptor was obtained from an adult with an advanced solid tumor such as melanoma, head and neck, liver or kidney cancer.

In DNA, the CDR3 is TGTGCCAGCAGCGTAGTTGGAAGCGGAGCGGGAACAGATACGCAGTATTTT. Translated: CASSVVGSGAGTDTQYF. V is TRBV9 and J is TRBJ2-3; 7 bases align to TRBD2. V was clipped by 0 bases and J by 3 bases; unmatched bases: 10. The germline V gene has CDR1 SGDLS and CDR2 YYNGEE. This CDR3 region has 17 residues.